These 8 T cell receptor beta chains originate from one sample sequenced in a study of T-cell memory formation after mild COVID-19. TCRdb itself ran the 5' RACE reads through MiXCR, one entry per CDR3 protein. The top ten clones hold roughly an eighth of a sample with a few hundred thousand distinct CDR3 sequences, roughly 25% of them seen once. Sequenced input: PBMCs or a T cell subset sorted from them (not recorded which). The receptors were sampled from an adult woman who had mild COVID-19 (a few samples of this study predate the infection). Cell type and time point are not known.

This clonotype has a handful of counts. This chain links TRBV5-1 with TRBJ2-3; D is uncertain. Germline V lookup: CDR1 SGHRS, CDR2 YFSETQ. The CDR3 sequence is 16 residues long. V was clipped by 1 base and J by 3 bases, with 15 bases between them. The CDR3 coding sequence is TGCGCCAGCAGCTTGCCTAGGTCATCTAAGACAGATACGCAGTATTTT. Translating gives CASSLPRSSKTDTQYF.

This clonotype came up a few times. This rearrangement joins TRBV9 to TRBJ2-1; 8 bases align to TRBD2. The CDR3 loop spans 16 amino acids. Germline CDR1 reads SGDLS; CDR2 reads YYNGEE. V dropped 3 bases and J dropped 2; count of bases not matched to a gene: 7. The CDR3 spells CASSAPAGEAYNEQFF. The CDR3, as DNA: TGTGCCAGCAGCGCCCCAGCGGGAGAAGCCTACAATGAGCAGTTCTTC.

This clonotype appeared a few times. This chain joins TRBV27 and TRBJ2-5, with TRBD2 matching over 14 bases. Germline V gene lookup returns CDR1 MNHEY and CDR2 SMNVEV (reference sequence). J was trimmed by 7 bases and V by 4 bases; bases with no gene match: 11. The CDR3 extends over 17 amino acids. DNA of the CDR3: TGTGCCAGCAGTTCCCTCCCACCGACTAGCGGGGGGGGGACCCAGTACTTC. Translation: CASSSLPPTSGGGTQYF.

There are a few counts of this clonotype. The V gene is TRBV9, the J gene TRBJ2-5; 7 positions agree with TRBD1. This CDR3 is built from 16 residues. Germline CDR1 SGDLS, CDR2 YYNGEE. V lost 4 bases to trimming and J lost 5 bases; unmatched junction nucleotides: 14. The CDR3: CASSMGQKASGETQYF. DNA for the CDR3: TGTGCCAGCAGCATGGGACAGAAAGCCTCCGGTGAGACCCAGTACTTC. Supplemented by reference TRBV9 and TRBJ2-5, the full variable domain reads DSGVTQTPKHLITATGQRVTLRCSPRSGDLSVYWYQQSLDQGLQFLIQYYNGEERAKGNILERFSAQQFPDLHSELNLSSLELGDSALYFCASSMGQKASGETQYFGPGTRLLVL.

This chain uses TRBV24-1 with TRBJ1-3; D might be TRBD1 (5 bases). CDR1 is KGHDR, CDR2 SFDVKD, per germline. V was trimmed by 2 bases and J by 2 bases, leaving 12 bases between them. This CDR3 is 16 amino acids long. The CDR3 spells CATSDSRGGPGNTIYF. CDR3 nucleotide sequence: TGTGCCACCAGTGATTCAAGGGGAGGCCCTGGAAACACCATATATTTT.

The rearrangement uses TRBV5-1 and TRBJ2-7, with 9 bases lining up with TRBD2. Germline CDR1 SGHRS, CDR2 YFSETQ. This CDR3 is built from 16 residues. Trimming at V came to 5 bases and at J to 3 bases, leaving 12 bases not matched to a gene. This CDR3 is CASRTQPSGGYYEQYF. The CDR3 region has the DNA TGCGCCAGCAGAACCCAACCGAGCGGGGGGTACTACGAGCAGTACTTC.

This chain uses TRBV4-2 with TRBJ1-6, with a weak D call TRBD1 (5 bases). Germline V gene lookup returns CDR1 LGHNA and CDR2 YNFKEQ. The CDR3 length is 14 residues. The V and J ends lost 4 bases and 5 bases respectively, with 9 bases between them. CDR3 in DNA: TGTGCCAGCAGCCTCCAGGGTAATAATTCACCCCTCCACTTT. Residues: CASSLQGNNSPLHF.

This clonotype was seen only a few times. The V and J genes are TRBV12-3 or TRBV12-4 and TRBJ1-3; unclear D gene. This CDR3 contains 12 residues. The CDR3 reads CAHPSTGNTIYF. CDR3 bases: TGTGCGCACCCCAGCACTGGAAACACCATATATTTT.